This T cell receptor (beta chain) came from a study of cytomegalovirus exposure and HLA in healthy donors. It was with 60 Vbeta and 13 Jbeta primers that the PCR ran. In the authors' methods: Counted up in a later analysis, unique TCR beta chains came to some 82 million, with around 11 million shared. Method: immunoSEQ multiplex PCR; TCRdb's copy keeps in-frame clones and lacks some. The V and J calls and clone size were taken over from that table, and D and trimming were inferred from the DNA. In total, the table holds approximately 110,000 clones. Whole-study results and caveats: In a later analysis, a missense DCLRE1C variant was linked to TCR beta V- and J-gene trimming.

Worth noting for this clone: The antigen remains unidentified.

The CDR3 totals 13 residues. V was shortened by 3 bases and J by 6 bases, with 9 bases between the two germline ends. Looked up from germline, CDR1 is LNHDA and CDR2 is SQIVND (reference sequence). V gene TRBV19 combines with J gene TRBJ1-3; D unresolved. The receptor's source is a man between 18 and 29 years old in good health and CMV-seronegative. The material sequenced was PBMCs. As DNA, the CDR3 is TGTGCCAGTAGTATCGACTTGGAAAACACCATATATTTT. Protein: CASSIDLENTIYF. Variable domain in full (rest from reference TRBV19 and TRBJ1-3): DGGITQSPKYLFRKEGQNVTLSCEQNLNHDAMYWYRQDPGQGLRLIYYSQIVNDFQKGDIAEGYSVSREKKESFPLTVTSAQKNPTAFYLCASSIDLENTIYFGEGSWLTVV.